Listed below are T cell receptor beta chains from one sample, sequenced in a study of blood T cell repertoires in COVID-19. Measured with immunoSEQ multiplex PCR; TCRdb has only the in-frame clones, and not every one. This table holds approximately 130,000 clones, around 87% found once. Specimen: peripheral blood. The receptors derive from a man aged 50 or older with active COVID-19. Both conserved end residues are part of each CDR3. D genes are given only for firm matches. Clone size is given for some rows only: seen once, a few or many times, or a class if the clone is expanded.

d_gene: TRBD1
v_gene: TRBV2
j_gene: TRBJ2-3
abundance: -
CDR3nt: TGTGCCAGCAGTGAAGCGGCCCAGGGGGTGAAGCAGTATTTT
CDR3aa: CASSEAAQGVKQYF

d_gene: -
v_gene: TRBV7-9
j_gene: TRBJ2-7
abundance: -
CDR3nt: TGTGCCAGCAGCTGGACAGTGACGGGTGAGCAGTACTTC
CDR3aa: CASSWTVTGEQYF

d_gene: -
v_gene: TRBV7-2
j_gene: TRBJ1-4
abundance: -
CDR3nt: TGTGCCAGCGCACAGGGAGGGTTGAATGAAAAACTGTTTTTT
CDR3aa: CASAQGGLNEKLFF

d_gene: -
v_gene: TRBV6-5
j_gene: TRBJ2-3
abundance: once
CDR3nt: TGTGCCAGCAGTCTGGACAGTTTAAAAGATACGCAGTATTTT
CDR3aa: CASSLDSLKDTQYF

d_gene: -
v_gene: TRBV19
j_gene: TRBJ1-5
abundance: few
CDR3nt: TGTGCCAGTAGCAATAGCAATCAGCCCCAGCATTTT
CDR3aa: CASSNSNQPQHF

d_gene: -
v_gene: TRBV5-1
j_gene: TRBJ1-4
abundance: -
CDR3nt: TGCGCCAGCAGCTTGGCCGGGTGGGGCGCAACTAATGAAAAACTGTTTTTT
CDR3aa: CASSLAGWGATNEKLFF

d_gene: -
v_gene: TRBV19
j_gene: TRBJ1-4
abundance: -
CDR3nt: TGTGCCAGTAGTATAAGGGGTGCGGCTAATGAAAAACTGTTTTTT
CDR3aa: CASSIRGAANEKLFF

d_gene: TRBD1
v_gene: TRBV24-1
j_gene: TRBJ2-5
abundance: once
CDR3nt: TGTGCCACCAGTGATCCCAGGACAGGACGAGAGACCCAGTACTTC
CDR3aa: CATSDPRTGRETQYF

d_gene: TRBD1
v_gene: TRBV3-1/TRBV3-2
j_gene: TRBJ2-3
abundance: -
CDR3nt: TGTGCCAGCAACTCAGGGGGCCGTCCCACAGATACGCAGTATTTT
CDR3aa: CASNSGGRPTDTQYF

d_gene: -
v_gene: TRBV4-2
j_gene: TRBJ2-7
abundance: -
CDR3nt: TGTGCCAGCAGCCAAGATACGACAGCCTACGAGCAGTACTTC
CDR3aa: CASSQDTTAYEQYF

d_gene: TRBD2
v_gene: TRBV6-5
j_gene: TRBJ2-3
abundance: -
CDR3nt: TGTGCCAGCAAGAGCGGGGGGTCCACAGATACGCAGTATTTT
CDR3aa: CASKSGGSTDTQYF

d_gene: -
v_gene: TRBV6-2/TRBV6-3
j_gene: TRBJ1-1
abundance: once
CDR3nt: TGTGCCAGCAGTCTAGGGGCCAGACAGATCGAGGCTTTCTTT
CDR3aa: CASSLGARQIEAFF

d_gene: -
v_gene: TRBV12-5
j_gene: TRBJ1-1
abundance: once
CDR3nt: TGTGCTAGTGGCCCCGGGAGGATGAACACTGAAGCTTTCTTT
CDR3aa: CASGPGRMNTEAFF

d_gene: TRBD1
v_gene: TRBV15
j_gene: TRBJ1-4
abundance: once
CDR3nt: TGTGCCACCAGCAGAGATAATCGACAGGGACGGAATGAAAAACTGTTTTTT
CDR3aa: CATSRDNRQGRNEKLFF

d_gene: -
v_gene: TRBV18
j_gene: TRBJ2-3
abundance: -
CDR3nt: TGTGCCAGCTCACCACAGGCCAGGGCAGATACGCAGTATTTT
CDR3aa: CASSPQARADTQYF

d_gene: TRBD2
v_gene: TRBV5-4
j_gene: TRBJ2-1
abundance: -
CDR3nt: TGTGCCAGCATCCGGGGGGAGAATGAGCAGTTCTTC
CDR3aa: CASIRGENEQFF

d_gene: -
v_gene: TRBV11-2
j_gene: TRBJ1-1
abundance: -
CDR3nt: TGTGCCAGCAGCCGAATGGGCTTACGAGGGCCCATGAACACTGAAGCTTTCTTT
CDR3aa: CASSRMGLRGPMNTEAFF

d_gene: TRBD1
v_gene: TRBV10-3
j_gene: TRBJ1-5
abundance: -
CDR3nt: TGTGCCATCAGTGACCGGACAGGGACGAAAGATCAGCCCCAGCATTTT
CDR3aa: CAISDRTGTKDQPQHF

d_gene: TRBD1
v_gene: TRBV18
j_gene: TRBJ1-4
abundance: -
CDR3nt: TGTGCCAGCTCGGCACCGGGACAGGGGTCTGAAAAACTGTTTTTT
CDR3aa: CASSAPGQGSEKLFF

d_gene: -
v_gene: TRBV15
j_gene: TRBJ1-5
abundance: -
CDR3nt: TGTGCCACCACAGCCAGGCCTTGGAGCAATCAGCCCCAGCATTTT
CDR3aa: CATTARPWSNQPQHF

d_gene: -
v_gene: TRBV7-8
j_gene: TRBJ2-5
abundance: once
CDR3nt: TGTGCCAGCAGCCCAAGTACGGGGTCGGGGACCCAGTACTTC
CDR3aa: CASSPSTGSGTQYF

d_gene: TRBD1
v_gene: TRBV18
j_gene: TRBJ1-1
abundance: -
CDR3nt: TGTGCCAGCTCACTGGACAGGGGAGCTTTCTTT
CDR3aa: CASSLDRGAFF

d_gene: -
v_gene: TRBV7-6
j_gene: TRBJ2-7
abundance: -
CDR3nt: TGTGCCAGCAGCGCACCCCCCGGGAAGGTAGCCGAGCAGTACTTC
CDR3aa: CASSAPPGKVAEQYF

d_gene: -
v_gene: TRBV18
j_gene: TRBJ1-1
abundance: -
CDR3nt: TGTGCCAGCTTGGGGCAGTTGAACACTGAAGCTTTCTTT
CDR3aa: CASLGQLNTEAFF

d_gene: -
v_gene: TRBV21-1
j_gene: TRBJ2-2
abundance: -
CDR3nt: TGTGCCAGCAGCAAAGCGCTTTTGGGCGACACGACTAAGAACACCGGGGAGCTGTTTTTT
CDR3aa: CASSKALLGDTTKNTGELFF

d_gene: -
v_gene: TRBV2
j_gene: TRBJ1-2
abundance: -
CDR3nt: TGTGCCAGCAGCCTTAGAGGGGGCTATGGCTACACCTTC
CDR3aa: CASSLRGGYGYTF

d_gene: -
v_gene: TRBV6-1
j_gene: TRBJ1-6
abundance: once
CDR3nt: TGTGCCAGCAGTGAAGCCAGCCTAGTCAGCAGTTCACCCCTCCACTTT
CDR3aa: CASSEASLVSSSPLHF

d_gene: -
v_gene: TRBV10-3
j_gene: TRBJ1-2
abundance: -
CDR3nt: TGTGCCATCAGTGAGTGGGAGGGAGCCCCTCGTAGAGATGGCTACACCTTC
CDR3aa: CAISEWEGAPRRDGYTF

d_gene: -
v_gene: TRBV6-2/TRBV6-3
j_gene: TRBJ2-7
abundance: -
CDR3nt: TGTGCCAGCAGTTACTATACAGGTCTGCACGAGCAGTACTTC
CDR3aa: CASSYYTGLHEQYF

d_gene: TRBD2
v_gene: TRBV7-8
j_gene: TRBJ2-3
abundance: -
CDR3nt: TGTGCCAGCAGCTTAATAGCGGGGGAGTTTACGCAGTATTTT
CDR3aa: CASSLIAGEFTQYF

d_gene: -
v_gene: TRBV6-5
j_gene: TRBJ2-1
abundance: -
CDR3nt: TGTGCCAGCAGTTCTCTGGAGGGATACAATGAGCAGTTCTTC
CDR3aa: CASSSLEGYNEQFF

d_gene: TRBD2
v_gene: TRBV4-3
j_gene: TRBJ2-7
abundance: -
CDR3nt: TGCGCCAGCAGCCAAGCGAAGGAAACGGGACTAGTCTACTACGAGCAGTACTTC
CDR3aa: CASSQAKETGLVYYEQYF

d_gene: -
v_gene: TRBV6-6
j_gene: TRBJ1-2
abundance: -
CDR3nt: TGTGCCAGCAGTTACTCCGGGGTTAACTATGGCTACACCTTC
CDR3aa: CASSYSGVNYGYTF

d_gene: -
v_gene: TRBV27
j_gene: TRBJ1-4
abundance: -
CDR3nt: TGTGCCAGCAGCCCTATAGCAGGGGTTAGTGAAAAACTGTTTTTT
CDR3aa: CASSPIAGVSEKLFF

d_gene: TRBD2
v_gene: TRBV5-1
j_gene: TRBJ2-1
abundance: -
CDR3nt: TGCGCCAGCAGTACGGGACTAGTATACAATGAGCAGTTCTTC
CDR3aa: CASSTGLVYNEQFF

d_gene: -
v_gene: TRBV7-3
j_gene: TRBJ2-7
abundance: -
CDR3nt: TGTGCCAGCAGCCCTGCCCCGGGATCCTACGAGCAGTACTTC
CDR3aa: CASSPAPGSYEQYF

d_gene: -
v_gene: TRBV6-5
j_gene: TRBJ1-2
abundance: -
CDR3nt: TGTGCCAGCAGTTACGACAGAAATTTCTATGGCTACACCTTC
CDR3aa: CASSYDRNFYGYTF

d_gene: -
v_gene: TRBV13
j_gene: TRBJ2-5
abundance: -
CDR3nt: TGTGCCAGCAACAAAGGGGGAGGGGAGACCCAGTACTTC
CDR3aa: CASNKGGGETQYF

d_gene: TRBD1
v_gene: TRBV12-5
j_gene: TRBJ2-1
abundance: -
CDR3nt: TGTGCTAGTGGCCGGGGGACAGGGGCGTCCAATGAGCAGTTCTTC
CDR3aa: CASGRGTGASNEQFF

d_gene: -
v_gene: TRBV12-3/TRBV12-4
j_gene: TRBJ2-3
abundance: -
CDR3nt: TGTGCCAGCAGCCTAACAGATACGCAGTATTTT
CDR3aa: CASSLTDTQYF

d_gene: -
v_gene: TRBV4-1
j_gene: TRBJ1-6
abundance: -
CDR3nt: TGCGCCAGCAGCCAAGCGGACGGGAAGTCTTCCTATAATTTACCCCTCCACTTT
CDR3aa: CASSQADGKSSYNLPLHF

d_gene: TRBD2
v_gene: TRBV19
j_gene: TRBJ2-5
abundance: -
CDR3nt: TGTGCCAGTAGTATAGGGGGGGGGACGCAGACCCAGTACTTC
CDR3aa: CASSIGGGTQTQYF

d_gene: -
v_gene: TRBV29-1
j_gene: TRBJ1-1
abundance: once
CDR3nt: TGCAGCAACTCCGGGGAATCGAACACTGAAGCTTTCTTT
CDR3aa: CSNSGESNTEAFF

d_gene: TRBD1
v_gene: TRBV2
j_gene: TRBJ1-6
abundance: -
CDR3nt: TGTGCCAGCGCCTTACAGGGGGCTAATTCACCCCTCCACTTT
CDR3aa: CASALQGANSPLHF

d_gene: -
v_gene: TRBV7-8
j_gene: TRBJ1-1
abundance: -
CDR3nt: TGTGCCAGCAGCTCCAGGGAGGGTCTAACTGAAGCTTTCTTT
CDR3aa: CASSSREGLTEAFF

d_gene: TRBD1
v_gene: TRBV2
j_gene: TRBJ2-7
abundance: -
CDR3nt: TGTGCCAGCTCCGGGACAGGGGTCTACGAGCAGTACTTC
CDR3aa: CASSGTGVYEQYF

d_gene: TRBD1
v_gene: TRBV18
j_gene: TRBJ1-2
abundance: -
CDR3nt: TGTGCCAGCGGACAGGGACCGGCTAAAACCTTC
CDR3aa: CASGQGPAKTF

d_gene: -
v_gene: TRBV5-1
j_gene: TRBJ2-7
abundance: -
CDR3nt: TGCGCCAGCAGCTTAGGTTCAGGGATCAACGAGCAGTACTTC
CDR3aa: CASSLGSGINEQYF

d_gene: -
v_gene: TRBV18
j_gene: TRBJ1-3
abundance: -
CDR3nt: TGTGCCAGCTCACCGGTACAGGGCACTCTCTCTGGAAACACCATATATTTT
CDR3aa: CASSPVQGTLSGNTIYF

d_gene: -
v_gene: TRBV30
j_gene: TRBJ2-2
abundance: few
CDR3nt: TGTGCCTGGGAACCGGGACTTATGTCCGGGGAGCTGTTTTTT
CDR3aa: CAWEPGLMSGELFF

d_gene: -
v_gene: TRBV21-1
j_gene: TRBJ1-1
abundance: -
CDR3nt: TGTGCCAGCAGCAATGGGGCCTCCTACAGGGGCGATGAAGCTTTCTTT
CDR3aa: CASSNGASYRGDEAFF

d_gene: -
v_gene: TRBV5-6
j_gene: TRBJ1-2
abundance: once
CDR3nt: TGTGCCAGCAGCTTGTGGCCCCCTCAGGGGAACTATGGCTACACCTTC
CDR3aa: CASSLWPPQGNYGYTF

d_gene: TRBD1
v_gene: TRBV28
j_gene: TRBJ1-2
abundance: -
CDR3nt: TGTGCCAGCAGTCCACTGGACAGGGGGGCGCCTTATGGCTACACCTTC
CDR3aa: CASSPLDRGAPYGYTF

d_gene: TRBD1
v_gene: TRBV15
j_gene: TRBJ1-2
abundance: -
CDR3nt: TGTGCCACCAGCAGAGACCGGGACAGGGGGGTAAACTATGGCTACACCTTC
CDR3aa: CATSRDRDRGVNYGYTF

d_gene: -
v_gene: TRBV27
j_gene: TRBJ2-3
abundance: -
CDR3nt: TGTGCCAGCCGGAGTTCTAGCACAGATACGCAGTATTTT
CDR3aa: CASRSSSTDTQYF

d_gene: -
v_gene: TRBV10-1
j_gene: TRBJ1-4
abundance: -
CDR3nt: TGCGCCAGCAGTGCGACCCGGGACATTGATGAAAAACTGTTTTTT
CDR3aa: CASSATRDIDEKLFF

d_gene: -
v_gene: TRBV3-1/TRBV3-2
j_gene: TRBJ2-1
abundance: -
CDR3nt: TGTGCCAGCAGCCAGGGGCGGGGACTTGAGCAGTTCTTC
CDR3aa: CASSQGRGLEQFF

d_gene: TRBD1
v_gene: TRBV19
j_gene: TRBJ2-7
abundance: -
CDR3nt: TGTGCCAGTAGTACGACAGGGGAGAGATACGAGCAGTACTTC
CDR3aa: CASSTTGERYEQYF

d_gene: -
v_gene: TRBV27
j_gene: TRBJ1-5
abundance: -
CDR3nt: TGTGCCAGCAGTACAGGGCCCGGGGAGCCCCAGCATTTT
CDR3aa: CASSTGPGEPQHF

d_gene: TRBD2
v_gene: TRBV13
j_gene: TRBJ2-7
abundance: -
CDR3nt: TGTGCCAGCAGCCCAGACGTACGGGGGGGGGCCCCCTCCTACGAGCAGTACTTC
CDR3aa: CASSPDVRGGAPSYEQYF